The rows below give T cell receptor beta chains drawn from one sample of a study of graft-versus-host responses after intestinal transplantation. Repertoires were generated with immunoSEQ multiplex PCR, while TCRdb's copy carries only in-frame clones and drops some. The top ten clones hold 0.11% of a sample with 70,000 to 95,000 clones, almost 90% of them seen once. Their target antigens are unknown. Sequencing used unstimulated CD4+ T cells sorted from spleen or lymph node cells, obtained before intestinal transplant. The source of these receptors is a human donor who received an intestinal transplant. CDR3s include the opening cysteine and the closing phenylalanine or tryptophan. Each record gives: V gene, CDR3 protein.

TRBV18 CASSPGTGADEKLFF
TRBV4-1 CASSQAGTEKRGAFF
TRBV15 CATSRDRGATEAFF
TRBV29-1 CSTGQGRAEAFF
TRBV19 CASSFRRDSTEAFF
TRBV20-1 CSAPGNNEQFF
TRBV7-2 CASSLDRGGNSPLHF
TRBV29-1 CSAGTGRTDTQYF
TRBV6-1 CASSGLGSAPNYGYTF
TRBV5-6 CASSLRGLGNTIYF
TRBV23-1 CASSPTGGGFF
TRBV5-6 CASSLAGRQGADTQYF
TRBV6-1 CASSERGGFGEKLFF
TRBV6-1 CASSVGQGGNQPQHF
TRBV5-4 CASSLWGRSDTQYF
TRBV6-1 CASRVDRGYEKLFF
TRBV7-3 CASSPKGGWLDGDEQFF